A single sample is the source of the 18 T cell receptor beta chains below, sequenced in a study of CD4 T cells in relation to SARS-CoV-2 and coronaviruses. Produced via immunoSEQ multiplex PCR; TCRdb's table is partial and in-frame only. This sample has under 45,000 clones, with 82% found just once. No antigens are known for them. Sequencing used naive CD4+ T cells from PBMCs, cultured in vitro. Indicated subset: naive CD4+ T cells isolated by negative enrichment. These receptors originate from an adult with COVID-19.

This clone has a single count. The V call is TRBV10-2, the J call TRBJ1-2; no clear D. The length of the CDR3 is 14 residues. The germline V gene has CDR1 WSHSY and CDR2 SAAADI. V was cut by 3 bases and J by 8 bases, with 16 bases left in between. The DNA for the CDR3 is TGCGCCAGCAGTGACCTAAGTAATCATGGAGGCTACACCTTC. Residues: CASSDLSNHGGYTF.

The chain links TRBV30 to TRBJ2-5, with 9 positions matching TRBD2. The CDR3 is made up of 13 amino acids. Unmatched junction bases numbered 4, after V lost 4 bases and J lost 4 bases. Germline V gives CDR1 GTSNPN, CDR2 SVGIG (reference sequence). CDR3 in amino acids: CAWMREGGETQYF. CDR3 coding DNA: TGTGCCTGGATGCGGGAGGGCGGAGAGACCCAGTACTTC.

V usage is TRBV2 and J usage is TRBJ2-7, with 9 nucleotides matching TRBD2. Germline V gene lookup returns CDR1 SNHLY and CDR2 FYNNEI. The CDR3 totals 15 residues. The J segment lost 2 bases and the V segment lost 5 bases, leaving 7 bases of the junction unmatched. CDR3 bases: TGTGCCAGCAGTTCGACTAGCGGCAAGGCCTACGAGCAGTACTTC. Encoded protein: CASSSTSGKAYEQYF.

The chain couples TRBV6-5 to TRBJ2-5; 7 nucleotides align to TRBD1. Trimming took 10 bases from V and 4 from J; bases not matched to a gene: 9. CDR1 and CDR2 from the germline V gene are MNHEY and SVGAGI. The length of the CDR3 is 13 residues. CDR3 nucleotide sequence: TGTGCCACCAAACCTCCAGGGGGAGAGACCCAGTACTTC. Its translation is CATKPPGGETQYF.

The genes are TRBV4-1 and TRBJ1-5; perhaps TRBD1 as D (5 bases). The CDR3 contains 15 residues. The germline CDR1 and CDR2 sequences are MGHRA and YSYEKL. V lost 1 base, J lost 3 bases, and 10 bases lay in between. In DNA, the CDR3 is TGCGCCAGCAGCCAAGTCGGGGGATTCAATCAGCCCCAGCATTTT. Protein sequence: CASSQVGGFNQPQHF.

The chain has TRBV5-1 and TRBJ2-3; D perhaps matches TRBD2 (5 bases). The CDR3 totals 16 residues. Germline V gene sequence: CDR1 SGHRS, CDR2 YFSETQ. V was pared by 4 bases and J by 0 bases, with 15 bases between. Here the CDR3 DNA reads TGCGCCAGCAGCAAGGACTGGCGGTCTAGCACAGATACGCAGTATTTT. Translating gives CASSKDWRSSTDTQYF.

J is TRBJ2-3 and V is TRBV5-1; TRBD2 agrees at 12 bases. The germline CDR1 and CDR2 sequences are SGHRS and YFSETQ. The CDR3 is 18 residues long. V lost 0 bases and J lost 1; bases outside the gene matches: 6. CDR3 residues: CASSLGILAGGRTDTQYF. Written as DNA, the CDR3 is TGCGCCAGCAGCTTGGGAATACTAGCGGGAGGCCGCACAGATACGCAGTATTTT.

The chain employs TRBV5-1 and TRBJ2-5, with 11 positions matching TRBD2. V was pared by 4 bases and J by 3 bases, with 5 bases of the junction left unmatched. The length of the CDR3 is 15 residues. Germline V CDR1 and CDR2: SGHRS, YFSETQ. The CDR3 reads CASSGGTSGKETQYF. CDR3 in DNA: TGCGCCAGCAGCGGGGGGACTAGCGGAAAAGAGACCCAGTACTTC.

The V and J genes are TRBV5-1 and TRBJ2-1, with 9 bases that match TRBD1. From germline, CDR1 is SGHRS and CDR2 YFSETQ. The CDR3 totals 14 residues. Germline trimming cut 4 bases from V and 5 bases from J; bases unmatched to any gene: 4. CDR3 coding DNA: TGCGCCAGCAGCGCCCGGGACAGGGACAATGAGCAGTTCTTC. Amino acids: CASSARDRDNEQFF.

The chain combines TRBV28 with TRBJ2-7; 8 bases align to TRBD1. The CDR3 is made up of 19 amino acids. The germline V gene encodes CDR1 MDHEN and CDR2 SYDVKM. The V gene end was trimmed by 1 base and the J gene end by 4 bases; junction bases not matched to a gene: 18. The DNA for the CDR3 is TGTGCCAGCAGTTTATCCGGGACAGGTTGGGTAACTTCTCATTACGAGCAGTACTTC. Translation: CASSLSGTGWVTSHYEQYF.

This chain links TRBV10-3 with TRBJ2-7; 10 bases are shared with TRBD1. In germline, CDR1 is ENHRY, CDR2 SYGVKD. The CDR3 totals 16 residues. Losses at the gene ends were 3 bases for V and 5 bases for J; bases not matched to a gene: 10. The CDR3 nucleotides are TGTGCCATCAGTGAATCCGACAGGGGGCGCAAGGACGAGCAGTACTTC. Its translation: CAISESDRGRKDEQYF.

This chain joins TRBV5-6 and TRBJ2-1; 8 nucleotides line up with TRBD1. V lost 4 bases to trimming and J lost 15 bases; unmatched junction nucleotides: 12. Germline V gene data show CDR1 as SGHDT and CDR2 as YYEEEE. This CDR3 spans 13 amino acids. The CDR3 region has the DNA TGTGCCAGCAGCGCCATAGGTCAGGGGGCTCCGTTCTTC. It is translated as CASSAIGQGAPFF. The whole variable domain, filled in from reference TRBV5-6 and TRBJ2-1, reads DAGVTQSPTHLIKTRGQQVTLRCSPKSGHDTVSWYQQALGQGPQFIFQYYEEEERQRGNFPDRFSGHQFPNYSSELNVNALLLGDSALYLCASSAIGQGAPFFGPGTRLTVL.

CDR3 sequence: CASSVLVDQPQHF. The CDR3, as DNA: TGTGCCAGCAGTGTTCTGGTCGACCAGCCCCAGCATTTT. This sequence joins TRBV2 and TRBJ1-5; no clear D. From germline, CDR1 is SNHLY and CDR2 FYNNEI. The CDR3 consists of 13 residues. The germline V and J ends were trimmed by 4 bases and 7 bases, with 11 bases remaining between them.

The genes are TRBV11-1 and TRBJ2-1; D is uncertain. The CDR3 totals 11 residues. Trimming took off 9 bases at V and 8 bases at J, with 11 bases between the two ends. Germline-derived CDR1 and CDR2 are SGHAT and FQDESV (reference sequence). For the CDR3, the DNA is TGTGCCAGTTCTCGGGCCGATGAGCAGTTCTTC. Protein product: CASSRADEQFF.

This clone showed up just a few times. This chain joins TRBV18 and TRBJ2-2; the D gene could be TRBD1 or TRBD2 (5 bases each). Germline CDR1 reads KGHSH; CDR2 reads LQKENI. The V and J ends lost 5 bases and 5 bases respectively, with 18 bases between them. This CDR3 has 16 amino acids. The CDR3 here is CASSAQGDPRTGELFF. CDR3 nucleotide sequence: TGTGCCAGCTCAGCCCAGGGAGATCCTCGGACCGGGGAGCTGTTTTTT.

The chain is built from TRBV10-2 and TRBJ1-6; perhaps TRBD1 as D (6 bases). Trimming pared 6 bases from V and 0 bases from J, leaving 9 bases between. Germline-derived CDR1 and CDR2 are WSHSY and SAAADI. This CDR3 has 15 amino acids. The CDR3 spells CASRDSSSYNSPLHF. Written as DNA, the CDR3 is TGCGCCAGCAGGGACAGCAGCTCCTATAATTCACCCCTCCACTTT.

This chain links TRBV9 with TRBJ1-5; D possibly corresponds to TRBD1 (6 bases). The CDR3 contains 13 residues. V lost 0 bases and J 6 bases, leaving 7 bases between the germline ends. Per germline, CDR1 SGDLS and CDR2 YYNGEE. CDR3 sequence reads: CASSVEGGQPQHF. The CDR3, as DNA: TGTGCCAGCAGCGTAGAGGGGGGTCAGCCCCAGCATTTT.

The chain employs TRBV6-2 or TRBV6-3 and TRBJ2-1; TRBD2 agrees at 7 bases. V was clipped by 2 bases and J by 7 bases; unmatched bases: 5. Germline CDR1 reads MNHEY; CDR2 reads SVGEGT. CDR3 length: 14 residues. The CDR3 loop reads CASSYLQRENEQFF. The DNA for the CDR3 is TGTGCCAGCAGTTACCTCCAGCGGGAAAATGAGCAGTTCTTC.